The 13 T cell receptor beta chains reported below all come from one sample, sequenced in a study of shared clonotypes between healthy human individuals. Generated by immunoSEQ multiplex PCR, the TCRdb table keeps only in-frame clones and is missing some. The sample contains 2 million to 2.5 million clones, 90% to 95% of which appear only once. The sample consisted of naive CD4+ T cells sorted from blood. Subset of the sample: CD45RA+ positively selected. Receptors were obtained from a man aged 18 to 30 in good health.

This clone was seen just once. Other DNA sequences within the sample encode an identical CDR3. The chain couples TRBV2 to TRBJ2-5; D gene uncertain. V was pared by 4 bases and J by 4 bases, with 4 bases between. The CDR3 is made up of 11 amino acids. CDR1 and CDR2 (germline): SNHLY, FYNNEI. The CDR3 DNA reads TGTGCCAGCAGTGTGTTAGAGACCCAGTACTTC. It encodes CASSVLETQYF.

The chain employs TRBV29-1 and TRBJ1-1; possibly TRBD1 for D (5 bases). The CDR3 length is 11 residues. Germline lookup yields CDR1 SQVTM and CDR2 ANQGSEA. With 4 bases removed from V and 3 bases from J, the gap between germline ends came to 6 bases. The CDR3 coding sequence is TGCAGCGTTGGGGGGGACACTGAAGCTTTCTTT. Residues: CSVGGDTEAFF.

The V gene is TRBV27, the J gene TRBJ1-2; D unresolved. The V gene's germline CDR1 is MNHEY and CDR2 SMNVEV (reference sequence). The length of the CDR3 is 16 residues. V shed 6 bases and J shed 6 bases, with 23 bases lying between them. The CDR3 bases are TGTGCCAGCAGCTCATACGCGGACTGGTCAAGGGATGGCTACACCTTC. Its translation: CASSSYADWSRDGYTF.

V gene TRBV28 combines with J gene TRBJ1-2; perhaps TRBD1 as D (5 bases). The V end was cut by 3 bases, the J end by 4 bases, with 9 bases between. This CDR3 is built from 13 residues. CDR1 and CDR2 from the germline V gene are MDHEN and SYDVKM. CDR3 in amino acids: CASSLTDSYGYTF. In DNA, the CDR3 is TGTGCCAGCAGTTTGACAGACTCCTATGGCTACACCTTC.

This chain uses TRBV5-4 with TRBJ2-2; 7 positions match TRBD1. The CDR3 covers 14 residues. With V trimmed by 7 bases and J by 5 bases, 8 bases remained unmatched. Germline V gene sequence: CDR1 SGHNT, CDR2 YYREEE (reference sequence). CDR3 nucleotides: TGTGCCAGCTTCCCCGGACAGGATACCGGGGAGCTGTTTTTT. It codes for CASFPGQDTGELFF.

J is TRBJ2-7 and V is TRBV7-8; D perhaps matches TRBD1 (6 bases). The CDR3 is 17 residues long. The V end was cut by 0 bases, the J end by 6 bases, with 21 bases between. Germline-derived CDR1 and CDR2 are SGHVS and FQNEAQ. Written as DNA, the CDR3 is TGTGCCAGCAGCTTAGCGCTACCGGGGACAATGATTACCGAGCAGTACTTC. Protein: CASSLALPGTMITEQYF.

This chain connects TRBV7-2 to TRBJ2-2, with D perhaps TRBD2 (6 bases). This CDR3 contains 15 residues. The ends were cut back, 4 bases at V and 6 bases at J, with 15 bases in the middle. Germline values: CDR1 SGHTA, CDR2 FQGNSA. This CDR3 is CASSSTSIEAGELFF. In nucleotides, the CDR3 is TGTGCCAGCAGCTCCACTAGCATTGAGGCCGGGGAGCTGTTTTTT.

V is TRBV5-1 and J is TRBJ2-5, with 8 bases matching TRBD2. The CDR3 length is 15 residues. Trimming cost V 7 bases and J 5 bases; bases outside gene matches: 13. The germline gives CDR1 SGHRS, CDR2 YFSETQ. CDR3 coding DNA: TGCGCCAGCCGGGAGGGTCATTCTGGGGTCGAGACCCAGTACTTC. It encodes CASREGHSGVETQYF. The full variable domain, its missing parts supplied by reference TRBV5-1 and TRBJ2-5, is KAGVTQTPRYLIKTRGQQVTLSCSPISGHRSVSWYQQTPGQGLQFLFEYFSETQRNKGNFPGRFSGRQFSNSRSEMNVSTLELGDSALYLCASREGHSGVETQYFGPGTRLLVL.

The sample holds one count of this clone. This chain joins TRBV30 and TRBJ1-1; D unresolved. Deletions cut 0 bases from V and 10 bases from J, with 9 bases between. Germline V gene data show CDR1 as GTSNPN and CDR2 as SVGIG (reference sequence). There are 11 residues in the CDR3. Here the CDR3 reads CAWSVGMGAFF. The CDR3 nucleotides read TGTGCCTGGAGTGTGGGGATGGGAGCTTTCTTT.

The chain links TRBV10-2 to TRBJ1-1; 9 nucleotides align to TRBD1. Germline V gene data show CDR1 as WSHSY and CDR2 as SAAADI. CDR3 length equals 14 residues. V dropped 6 bases and J dropped 4; count of bases not matched to a gene: 6. The CDR3: CASRGQGPSTEAFF. CDR3 sequence (DNA): TGCGCCAGCAGAGGACAGGGGCCGAGCACTGAAGCTTTCTTT.

About this clone itself: In the same sample, other DNA sequences code for this CDR3. CDR3 sequence: CASSPTGDYEQYF. DNA of the CDR3: TGTGCCAGCTCACCGACCGGAGACTACGAGCAGTACTTC. V usage is TRBV18 and J usage is TRBJ2-7; D is unresolved. CDR3 size: 13 residues. Trimming removed 3 bases from V and 3 bases from J, with 9 bases in between. The V gene's germline CDR1 is KGHSH and CDR2 LQKENI.

This clone was seen a few times. V and J are TRBV11-2 and TRBJ1-2; weak D call: TRBD1 (5 bases). This CDR3 comprises 14 residues. The germline V gene has CDR1 SGHAT and CDR2 FQNNGV. V lost 5 bases to trimming and J lost 7 bases, with 17 bases between them. CDR3 residues: CASSGTGQRFGYTF. The CDR3 nucleotides read TGTGCCAGCAGCGGCACGGGGCAACGTTTTGGCTACACCTTC.

The chain links TRBV5-1 to TRBJ2-7; D uncertain. V lost 1 base, J lost 4 bases, and 18 bases lay in between. Germline-derived CDR1 and CDR2 are SGHRS and YFSETQ. The CDR3 is made up of 16 amino acids. The CDR3 nucleotides are TGCGCCAGCAGCTTGACGACACGATCGAGCGTTTACGAGCAGTACTTC. Residues: CASSLTTRSSVYEQYF.